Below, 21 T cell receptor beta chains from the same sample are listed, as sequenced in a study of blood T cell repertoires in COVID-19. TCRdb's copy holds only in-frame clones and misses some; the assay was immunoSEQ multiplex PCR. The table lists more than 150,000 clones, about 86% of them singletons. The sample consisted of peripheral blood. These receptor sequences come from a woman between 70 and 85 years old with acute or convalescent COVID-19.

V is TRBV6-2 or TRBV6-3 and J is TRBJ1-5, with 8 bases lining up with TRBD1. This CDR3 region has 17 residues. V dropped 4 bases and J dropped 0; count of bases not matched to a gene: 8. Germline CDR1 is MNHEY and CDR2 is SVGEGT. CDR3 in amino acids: CASSWSDRGISNQPQHF. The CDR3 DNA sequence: TGTGCCAGCAGTTGGTCCGACAGGGGAATTAGCAATCAGCCCCAGCATTTT.

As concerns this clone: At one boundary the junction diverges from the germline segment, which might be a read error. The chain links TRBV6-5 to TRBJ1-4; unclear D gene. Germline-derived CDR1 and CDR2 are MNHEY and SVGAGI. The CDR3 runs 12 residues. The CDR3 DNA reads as TGTGCCAGTAGGAGAACTACTGAAAAACTGTTTTTT. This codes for CASRRTTEKLFF.

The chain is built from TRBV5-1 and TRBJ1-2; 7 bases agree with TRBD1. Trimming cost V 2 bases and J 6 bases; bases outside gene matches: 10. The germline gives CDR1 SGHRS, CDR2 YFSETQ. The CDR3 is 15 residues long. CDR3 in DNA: TGCGCCAGCAGCTTACGACAGGGCCAACTCCATGGCTACACCTTC. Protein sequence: CASSLRQGQLHGYTF.

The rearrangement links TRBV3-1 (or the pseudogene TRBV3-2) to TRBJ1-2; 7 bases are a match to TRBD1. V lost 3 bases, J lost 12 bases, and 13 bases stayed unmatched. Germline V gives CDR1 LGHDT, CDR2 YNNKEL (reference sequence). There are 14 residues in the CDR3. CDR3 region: CASSHSGTGEVDTF. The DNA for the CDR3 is TGTGCCAGCAGCCACTCTGGTACAGGGGAGGTTGACACCTTC.

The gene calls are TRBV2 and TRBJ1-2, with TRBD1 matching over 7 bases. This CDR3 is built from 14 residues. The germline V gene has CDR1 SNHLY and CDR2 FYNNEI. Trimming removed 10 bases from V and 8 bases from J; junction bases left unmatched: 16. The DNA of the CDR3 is TGTGCCATCCCCCGGGGGAAGGGGGCGTTCGGCTACACCTTC. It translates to CAIPRGKGAFGYTF.

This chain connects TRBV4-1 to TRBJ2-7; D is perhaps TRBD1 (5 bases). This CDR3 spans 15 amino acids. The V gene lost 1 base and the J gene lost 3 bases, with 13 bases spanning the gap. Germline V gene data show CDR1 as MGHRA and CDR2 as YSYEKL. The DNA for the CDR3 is TGCGCCAGCAGCCAAGCGCAGGGATTCTTCTACGAGCAGTACTTC. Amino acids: CASSQAQGFFYEQYF.

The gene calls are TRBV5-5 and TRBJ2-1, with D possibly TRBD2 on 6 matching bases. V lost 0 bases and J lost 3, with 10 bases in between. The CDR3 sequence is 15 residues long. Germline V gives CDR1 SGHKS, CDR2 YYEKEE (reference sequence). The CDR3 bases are TGTGCCAGCAGCTTGGGTCAGGGAGGCTACAATGAGCAGTTCTTC. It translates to CASSLGQGGYNEQFF.

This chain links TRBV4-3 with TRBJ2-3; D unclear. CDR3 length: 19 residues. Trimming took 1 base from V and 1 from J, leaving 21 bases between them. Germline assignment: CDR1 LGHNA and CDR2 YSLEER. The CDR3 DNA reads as TGCGCCAGCAGCCAAGGGGTGGGCTGGCCGGCGCTGGGCACAGATACGCAGTATTTT. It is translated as CASSQGVGWPALGTDTQYF.

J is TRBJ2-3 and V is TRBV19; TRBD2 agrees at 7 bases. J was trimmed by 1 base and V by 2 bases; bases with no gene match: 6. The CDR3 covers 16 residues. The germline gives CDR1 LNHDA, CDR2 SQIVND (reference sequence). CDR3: CASSIPSGDRTDTQYF. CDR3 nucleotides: TGTGCCAGTAGTATACCCAGCGGGGACCGCACAGATACGCAGTATTTT.

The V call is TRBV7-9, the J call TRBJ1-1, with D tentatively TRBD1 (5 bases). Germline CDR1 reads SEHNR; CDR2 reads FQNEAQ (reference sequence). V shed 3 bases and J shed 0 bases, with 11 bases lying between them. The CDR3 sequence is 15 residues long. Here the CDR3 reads CASSFFQGMNTEAFF. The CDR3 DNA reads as TGTGCCAGCAGCTTTTTCCAGGGTATGAACACTGAAGCTTTCTTT.

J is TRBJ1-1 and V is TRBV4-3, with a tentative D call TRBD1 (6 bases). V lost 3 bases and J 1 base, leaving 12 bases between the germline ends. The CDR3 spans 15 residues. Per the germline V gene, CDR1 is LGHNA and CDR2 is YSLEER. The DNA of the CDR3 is TGCGCCAGCAGCCATCTAACAGGGAGGAACACTGAAGCTTTCTTT. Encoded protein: CASSHLTGRNTEAFF.

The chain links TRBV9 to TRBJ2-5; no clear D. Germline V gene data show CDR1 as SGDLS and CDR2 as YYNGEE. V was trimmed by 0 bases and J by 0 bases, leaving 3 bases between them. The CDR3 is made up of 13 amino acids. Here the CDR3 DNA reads TGTGCCAGCAGCGTAGCGGACCAAGAGACCCAGTACTTC. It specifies CASSVADQETQYF.

The CDR3 loop is CASSLVQGAADTQYF. CDR3 in DNA: TGTGCCAGCAGCTTAGTACAGGGGGCAGCAGATACGCAGTATTTT. The chain joins TRBV7-2 to TRBJ2-3, with 9 bases lining up with TRBD1. In germline, CDR1 is SGHTA, CDR2 FQGNSA. CDR3 length: 15 amino acids. J was trimmed by 4 bases and V by 1 base; bases with no gene match: 3.

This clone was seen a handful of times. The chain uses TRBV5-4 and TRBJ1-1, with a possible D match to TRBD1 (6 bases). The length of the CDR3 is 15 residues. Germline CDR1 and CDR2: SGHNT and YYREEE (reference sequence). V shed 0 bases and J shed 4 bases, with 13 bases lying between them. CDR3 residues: CASSLVGGGRTEAFF. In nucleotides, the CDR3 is TGTGCCAGCAGCTTGGTAGGGGGTGGTCGCACTGAAGCTTTCTTT.

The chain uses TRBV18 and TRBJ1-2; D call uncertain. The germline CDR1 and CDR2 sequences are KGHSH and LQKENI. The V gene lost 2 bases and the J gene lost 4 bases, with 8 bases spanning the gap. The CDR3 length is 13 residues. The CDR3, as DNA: TGTGCCAGCTCACCAGAGGTGGGCTATGGCTACACCTTC. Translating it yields CASSPEVGYGYTF.

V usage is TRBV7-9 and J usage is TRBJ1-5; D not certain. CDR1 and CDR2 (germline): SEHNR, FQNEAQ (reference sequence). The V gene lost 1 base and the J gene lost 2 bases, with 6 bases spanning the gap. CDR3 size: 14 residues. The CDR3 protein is CASSLGSGNQPQHF. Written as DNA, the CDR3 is TGTGCCAGCAGCTTAGGGTCAGGCAATCAGCCCCAGCATTTT.

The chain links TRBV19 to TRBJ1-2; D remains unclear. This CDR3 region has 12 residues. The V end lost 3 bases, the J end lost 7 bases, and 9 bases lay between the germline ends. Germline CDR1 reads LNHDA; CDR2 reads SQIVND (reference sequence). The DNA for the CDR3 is TGTGCCAGTAGTATTCCCGGGTCTGGCTACACCTTC. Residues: CASSIPGSGYTF. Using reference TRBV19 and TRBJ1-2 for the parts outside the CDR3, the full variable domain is DGGITQSPKYLFRKEGQNVTLSCEQNLNHDAMYWYRQDPGQGLRLIYYSQIVNDFQKGDIAEGYSVSREKKESFPLTVTSAQKNPTAFYLCASSIPGSGYTFGSGTRLTVV.

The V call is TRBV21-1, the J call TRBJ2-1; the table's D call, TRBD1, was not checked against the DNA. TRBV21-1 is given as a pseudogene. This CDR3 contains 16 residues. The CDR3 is CATIADGTSRGNEQFF. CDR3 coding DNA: TGTGCCACCATAGCTGACGGGACATCGAGGGGCAATGAGCAGTTCTTC.

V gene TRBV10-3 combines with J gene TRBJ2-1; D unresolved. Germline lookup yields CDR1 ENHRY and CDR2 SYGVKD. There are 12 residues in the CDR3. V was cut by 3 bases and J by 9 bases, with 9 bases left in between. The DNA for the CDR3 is TGTGCCATCAGTGAACCACAAGTTGAGCAGTTCTTC. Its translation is CAISEPQVEQFF.

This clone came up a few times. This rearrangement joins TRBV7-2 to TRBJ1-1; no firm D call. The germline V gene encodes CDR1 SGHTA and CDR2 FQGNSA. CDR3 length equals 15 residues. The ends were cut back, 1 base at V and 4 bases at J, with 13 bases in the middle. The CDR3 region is CASSLGPGLGTEAFF. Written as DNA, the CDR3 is TGTGCCAGCAGCTTAGGTCCAGGACTGGGCACTGAAGCTTTCTTT.

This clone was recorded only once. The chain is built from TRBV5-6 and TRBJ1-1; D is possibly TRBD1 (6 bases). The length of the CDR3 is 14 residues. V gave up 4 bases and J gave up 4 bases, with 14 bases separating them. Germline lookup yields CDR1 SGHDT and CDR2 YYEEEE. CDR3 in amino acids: CASSKGQRVTEAFF. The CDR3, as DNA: TGTGCCAGCAGCAAAGGACAGAGAGTCACTGAAGCTTTCTTT.